What follows are 20 T cell receptor beta chains derived from one specimen sequenced in a study of cytomegalovirus exposure and HLA in healthy donors. Primers included in the PCR were 60 Vbeta and 13 Jbeta primers. Using immunoSEQ multiplex PCR, the repertoire was profiled, and TCRdb retains in-frame clones only, with some absent. This sample carries 95,000 to 100,000 clones, over 60% of them seen once, and the ten largest clones take over 15%. Specimen: PBMCs. The source of these receptors is a man aged 60-69 years in good health and CMV-seropositive.

The rearrangement joins TRBV5-1 to TRBJ2-4; TRBD1 agrees at 7 bases. Trimming cost V 4 bases and J 1 base; bases outside gene matches: 5. The CDR3 has 15 amino acids. Germline V lookup: CDR1 SGHRS, CDR2 YFSETQ. CDR3 residues: CASSVEGAAKNIQYF. The CDR3 DNA is TGCGCCAGCAGCGTTGAGGGGGCTGCCAAAAACATTCAGTACTTC.

The V call is TRBV19, the J call TRBJ2-5; 13 nucleotides agree with TRBD2. The CDR3 totals 16 residues. CDR1 is LNHDA, CDR2 SQIVND, per germline (reference sequence). The V gene end was trimmed by 5 bases and the J gene end by 5 bases; junction bases not matched to a gene: 8. The CDR3 DNA follows: TGTGCCAGTAGTGACTCAACTAGCGGGGGGGAGGAGACCCAGTACTTC. Encoded protein: CASSDSTSGGEETQYF.

Details on this clone: The missing conserved phenylalanine or tryptophan at the end of this CDR3 makes a read error likely. It is unclear where the CDR3 begins or ends on the DNA, so no DNA is shown, and the CDR3 is as TCRdb lists it. The J gene is TRBJ2-3, the V gene TRBV18; the table's TRBD1 call for D was not verified on the DNA. CDR1 and CDR2 (germline): KGHSH, LQKENI. Ends included, the CDR3 has 12 residues. The chain's CDR3 is CASSPGQGPPVV.

The rearrangement links TRBV7-9 to TRBJ2-3; tentative D call: TRBD2 (7 bases). The CDR3 extends over 11 amino acids. Germline loops: CDR1 SEHNR, CDR2 FQNEAQ (reference sequence). Trimming removed 10 bases at V and 9 bases at J, with 14 bases between. CDR3 coding DNA: TGTGCCACCTTGGGAGGGGGGACGCAGTATTTT. It yields the protein CATLGGGTQYF.

Only one count was recorded for this clone. This chain links TRBV9 with TRBJ1-2, with D perhaps matching TRBD1 (5 bases). Trimming removed 3 bases at V and 0 bases at J, with 15 bases between. Germline V CDR1 and CDR2: SGDLS, YYNGEE. This CDR3 is built from 16 residues. CDR3 DNA: TGTGCCAGCAGCGGTAATCGGGGGGAAGCTAACTATGGCTACACCTTC. Translated, it gives CASSGNRGEANYGYTF.

The chain joins TRBV5-5 to TRBJ2-5; 11 bases line up with TRBD2. The CDR3 is 15 amino acids. Germline CDR1 is SGHKS and CDR2 is YYEKEE (reference sequence). The trim removed 1 base at V and 3 bases at J, leaving 2 bases unmatched. This chain's CDR3 is CASSLPTSGKETQYF. In nucleotides, the CDR3 is TGTGCCAGCAGCTTGCCGACTAGCGGGAAAGAGACCCAGTACTTC.

This clone was detected a few times. This rearrangement joins TRBV11-2 to TRBJ2-3; 8 bases map to TRBD2. J gave up 5 bases and V 4 bases, and 8 bases lay outside the gene matches. Germline V CDR1 and CDR2: SGHAT, FQNNGV. There are 15 residues in the CDR3. The chain's CDR3 is CASSSSGSGGDTQYF. Written as DNA, the CDR3 is TGTGCCAGCAGCTCGTCTGGGAGCGGGGGAGATACGCAGTATTTT.

The chain uses TRBV12-5 and TRBJ1-3; D is unresolved. Germline assignment: CDR1 LGHNT and CDR2 FRNRAP. CDR3 length: 15 residues. Deletions cut 6 bases from V and 0 bases from J, with 12 bases between. The CDR3 DNA is TGTGCTAGTGGCTTGATTCACAGCTCTGGAAACACCATATATTTT. Residues: CASGLIHSSGNTIYF.

This chain joins TRBV4-1 and TRBJ1-5; D is unresolved. Germline V gene data show CDR1 as MGHRA and CDR2 as YSYEKL. The V end lost 3 bases, the J end lost 1 base, and 10 bases lay between the germline ends. The CDR3 runs to 15 residues. As DNA, the CDR3 is TGCGCCAGCAGCCACGGGCCGGGAAGCAATCAGCCCCAGCATTTT. It translates to CASSHGPGSNQPQHF.

The V call is TRBV18, the J call TRBJ2-7; D ambiguous. The CDR3 sequence is 14 residues long. Germline V gene sequence: CDR1 KGHSH, CDR2 LQKENI. V lost 3 bases and J 3 bases, leaving 12 bases between the germline ends. The CDR3 region is CASSPSPTVYEQYF. In DNA, the CDR3 is TGTGCCAGCTCACCCTCACCTACTGTCTACGAGCAGTACTTC.

This chain joins TRBV5-4 and TRBJ2-5, with TRBD1 identical over 9 bases. The DNA end favors TRBJ2-7, so the J call may be wrong. This CDR3 comprises 15 residues. CDR1 SGHNT and CDR2 YYREEE come from the germline V gene (reference sequence). CDR3 nucleotides: TGTGCCAGCAGCCCACGACAGGGGGGAAACTACGAGCAGTACTTC. Its translation is CASSPRQGGNYEQYF.

This clone was seen only once. The V and J genes are TRBV11-2 and TRBJ1-1; 7 bases are shared with TRBD1. Trimming took 3 bases from V and 5 from J; bases not matched to a gene: 9. The germline CDR1 and CDR2 sequences are SGHAT and FQNNGV. The length of the CDR3 is 15 residues. As DNA, the CDR3 is TGTGCCAGCAGCTTGATGGACAGGTGGGGAACTGAAGCTTTCTTT. Translated, it gives CASSLMDRWGTEAFF. Combining the CDR3 with reference TRBV11-2 and TRBJ1-1 gives the whole variable domain EAGVAQSPRYKIIEKRQSVAFWCNPISGHATLYWYQQILGQGPKLLIQFQNNGVVDDSQLPKDRFSAERLKGVDSTLKIQPAKLEDSAVYLCASSLMDRWGTEAFFGQGTRLTVV.

The V and J genes are TRBV6-1 and TRBJ2-7, with a weak D call TRBD1 (5 bases). Germline assignment: CDR1 MNHNS and CDR2 SASEGT. The CDR3 spans 15 residues. Trimming stripped 0 bases from V and 2 bases from J, with 11 bases between. CDR3 DNA: TGTGCCAGCAGTGAAGCGCTTCGGACACCCTACGAGCAGTACTTC. Translated, it gives CASSEALRTPYEQYF.

The chain recombines TRBV11-3 with TRBJ1-1; TRBD1 might be the D (5 bases). Trimming took 9 bases from V and 3 from J, leaving 11 bases between them. Germline V gene sequence: CDR1 SGHNT, CDR2 YENEEA. This CDR3 contains 12 residues. For the CDR3, the DNA is TGTGCCAGTGGGGGGAAGGACACTGAAGCTTTCTTT. Residues: CASGGKDTEAFF.

The chain uses TRBV29-1 and TRBJ2-5, with TRBD2 matching 7 bases. Near its end, the DNA agrees better with TRBJ2-7, so the J call may be wrong. The V gene's germline CDR1 is SQVTM and CDR2 ANQGSEA. The CDR3 has 12 residues. The CDR3 sequence: CSVRLASYEQYF. The CDR3 DNA follows: TGCAGCGTTCGACTAGCTTCCTACGAGCAGTACTTC.

This clone has only one observation. The V and J genes are TRBV5-1 and TRBJ2-4; the match to TRBD1 covers 8 bases. The V and J ends lost 0 bases and 6 bases, in that order; junction bases with no gene match: 2. CDR1 is SGHRS, CDR2 YFSETQ, per germline. The CDR3 loop spans 14 amino acids. The CDR3 loop reads CASSLAQGGNIQYF. DNA for the CDR3: TGCGCCAGCAGCTTGGCACAGGGGGGAAACATTCAGTACTTC.

The CDR3, as DNA: TGTGCCAGCAGTTATTCCGGGACTGCCGACTATGGCTACACCTTC. This encodes CASSYSGTADYGYTF. The V gene is TRBV6-6, the J gene TRBJ1-2; the D gene is possibly TRBD1 (5 bases). Deletions cut 3 bases from V and 3 bases from J, with 14 bases between. Germline V gene sequence: CDR1 MNHNY, CDR2 SVGAGI (reference sequence). This CDR3 comprises 15 residues.

This chain connects TRBV5-6 to TRBJ1-3; no definite D call. Trimming stripped 3 bases from V and 8 bases from J, with 18 bases between. The CDR3 covers 15 residues. Germline loops: CDR1 SGHDT, CDR2 YYEEEE. The CDR3 nucleotides read TGTGCCAGCAGCTCCTTAGACTCCGGGAGGGACACCATATATTTT. Amino acids: CASSSLDSGRDTIYF.

This chain links TRBV18 with TRBJ2-3; the match to TRBD2 covers 8 bases. The CDR3 totals 15 residues. J was trimmed by 1 base and V by 6 bases; bases with no gene match: 6. Germline V gene sequence: CDR1 KGHSH, CDR2 LQKENI. The CDR3 sequence is CASSPSGGRTDTQYF. The CDR3 DNA reads TGTGCCAGCTCGCCTTCGGGGGGGCGCACAGATACGCAGTATTTT.

The V and J genes are TRBV5-3 and TRBJ1-4; tentative D call: TRBD1 (6 bases). TRBV5-3 is treated as an ORF (open reading frame) with a function not yet certain. The CDR3 is 16 residues long. Trimming pared 5 bases from V and 4 bases from J, leaving 18 bases between. The CDR3 DNA is TGTGCCAGAAGTCTTACTCCGGGACACGTTAATGAAAAACTGTTTTTT. Translating gives CARSLTPGHVNEKLFF.